The 27 T cell receptor beta chains below all came from one sample that was sequenced in a study of identifying expanded T cells in peripheral blood. Only in-frame clones appear in the TCRdb table, and some are missing; sequencing was by immunoSEQ multiplex PCR. The sample consists of about 100,000 clones, roughly 85% of them appearing once. The sample was blood. These receptors all stem from a person between 18 and 75 years old in good health.

This clone was detected only a few times. The V and J genes are TRBV7-2 and TRBJ1-2; 8 bases align to TRBD1. Trimming removed 1 base from V and 5 bases from J; junction bases left unmatched: 15. CDR1 is SGHTA, CDR2 FQGNSA, per germline. This CDR3 is 18 amino acids long. This chain's CDR3 is CASSLGSTGGALRYGYTF. As DNA, the CDR3 is TGTGCCAGCAGCTTAGGTTCCACAGGGGGAGCCCTGCGGTATGGCTACACCTTC.

This rearrangement joins TRBV4-1 to TRBJ2-1; TRBD1 or TRBD2 may be the D gene (6 bases each). Trimming cost V 4 bases and J 7 bases, with 11 bases left between them. Looked up from germline, CDR1 is MGHRA and CDR2 is YSYEKL. The CDR3 contains 13 residues. As DNA, the CDR3 is TGCGCCAGCAGCCCGCGGAGGGGGAATGAGCAGTTCTTC. It yields the protein CASSPRRGNEQFF.

The chain combines TRBV7-9 with TRBJ2-7; 8 positions agree with TRBD2. Germline V gene lookup returns CDR1 SEHNR and CDR2 FQNEAQ (reference sequence). V lost 3 bases, J lost 0 bases, and 4 bases stayed unmatched. The CDR3 loop spans 15 amino acids. CDR3 coding DNA: TGTGCCAGCAGCTTGGGGCTAGCGGGCTCCTACGAGCAGTACTTC. Protein product: CASSLGLAGSYEQYF.

The chain recombines TRBV7-9 with TRBJ1-4, with TRBD1 matching over 7 bases. The CDR3 spans 14 residues. The germline gives CDR1 SEHNR, CDR2 FQNEAQ (reference sequence). Trimming at V came to 2 bases and at J to 7 bases, leaving 4 bases not matched to a gene. Here the CDR3 reads CASSLNRGGEKLFF. The DNA of the CDR3 is TGTGCCAGCAGCTTAAACAGGGGCGGTGAAAAACTGTTTTTT.

In nucleotides, the CDR3 is TGTGCCAGCAGCTTTTGGGGGGCGACTAATTCACCCCTCCACTTT. Protein product: CASSFWGATNSPLHF. The V gene is TRBV7-2, the J gene TRBJ1-6; D may be TRBD1 (6 bases). Trimming stripped 3 bases from V and 6 bases from J, with 12 bases between. CDR1 and CDR2 from the germline V gene are SGHTA and FQGNSA. The CDR3 extends over 15 amino acids. Full variable domain (missing parts from reference TRBV7-2 and TRBJ1-6): GAGVSQSPSNKVTEKGKDVELRCDPISGHTALYWYRQSLGQGLEFLIYFQGNSAPDKSGLPSDRFSAERTGGSVSTLTIQRTQQEDSAVYLCASSFWGATNSPLHFGNGTRLTVT.

The chain combines TRBV11-2 with TRBJ2-7, with D hard to call. V dropped 2 bases and J dropped 3 bases, with 14 bases sitting between them. The germline CDR1 and CDR2 sequences are SGHAT and FQNNGV. The CDR3 loop spans 15 amino acids. DNA of the CDR3: TGTGCCAGCAGCTTATATTTTCAAGCTAACTACGAGCAGTACTTC. Protein sequence: CASSLYFQANYEQYF.

The rearrangement uses TRBV11-3 and TRBJ2-1; 15 nucleotides agree with TRBD2. This CDR3 spans 19 amino acids. V shed 0 bases and J 7 bases; nucleotides not matched to a gene: 10. Per germline, CDR1 SGHNT and CDR2 YENEEA. The CDR3 region has the DNA TGTGCCAGCAGCTTAGATCAGGGCGGGACTAGCGGGGGGCCAAATGAGCAGTTCTTC. Translated: CASSLDQGGTSGGPNEQFF.

J is TRBJ2-7 and V is TRBV7-2; TRBD1 agrees at 7 bases. This CDR3 is built from 14 residues. In germline, CDR1 is SGHTA, CDR2 FQGNSA. The V segment lost 5 bases and the J segment 1 base; nucleotides outside the gene matches: 5. CDR3 sequence (DNA): TGTGCCAGCAGCCCGTCGACAGGGTCCTACGAGCAGTACTTC. Amino acid sequence: CASSPSTGSYEQYF.

V gene TRBV7-6 combines with J gene TRBJ2-3; TRBD2 matches 8 bases. The CDR3 has 16 amino acids. CDR1 and CDR2 from the germline V gene are SGHVS and FNYEAQ. The V segment lost 0 bases and the J segment 2 bases; nucleotides outside the gene matches: 4. CDR3 region: CASSLAGGGPTDTQYF. The DNA of the CDR3 is TGTGCCAGCAGCTTAGCCGGGGGGGGGCCCACAGATACGCAGTATTTT.

The rearrangement uses TRBV7-2 and TRBJ1-2; D is possibly TRBD1 (6 bases). Germline lookup yields CDR1 SGHTA and CDR2 FQGNSA. This CDR3 region has 15 residues. The ends were cut back, 8 bases at V and 4 bases at J, with 20 bases in the middle. The CDR3 DNA sequence: TGTGCCAGCGCTCCCACACAGGGACTTCGCTATGGCTACACCTTC. Translating it yields CASAPTQGLRYGYTF.

This clone is deemed medium-sized. This chain connects TRBV7-2 to TRBJ1-1; D is unresolved. The germline V and J ends were trimmed by 3 bases and 4 bases, with 9 bases remaining between them. Per the germline V gene, CDR1 is SGHTA and CDR2 is FQGNSA. This CDR3 comprises 13 residues. As DNA, the CDR3 is TGTGCCAGCAGCTTTACGTCAGGCACTGAAGCTTTCTTT. As protein: CASSFTSGTEAFF.

The DNA for the CDR3 is TGTGCCAGTAGTAGGAGGACGGCGAGAGTTAACGATAGGATCGGCAATCAGCCCCAGCATTTT. It specifies CASSRRTARVNDRIGNQPQHF. V usage is TRBV19 and J usage is TRBJ1-5; the D is unclear. Between the trimmed V and J ends, which lost 4 bases and 2 bases, there was a span of 30 bases. Germline CDR1 LNHDA, CDR2 SQIVND (reference sequence). The length of the CDR3 is 21 residues.

This sequence joins TRBV6-1 and TRBJ1-1; D remains unclear. The CDR3 consists of 13 residues. V was cut by 6 bases and J by 6 bases, with 14 bases left in between. CDR1 MNHNS and CDR2 SASEGT come from the germline V gene. Here the CDR3 reads CASRESEGSEAFF. The CDR3 coding sequence is TGTGCCAGCAGGGAGTCGGAAGGTTCTGAAGCTTTCTTT.

V usage is TRBV28 and J usage is TRBJ2-1, with 7 bases aligning to TRBD2. Germline V gene sequence: CDR1 MDHEN, CDR2 SYDVKM. This CDR3 is built from 16 residues. Losses at the gene ends were 3 bases for V and 3 bases for J; bases not matched to a gene: 8. In nucleotides, the CDR3 is TGTGCCAGCAGTTTCGGTCTAGCGGAGGGCTACAATGAGCAGTTCTTC. Translation: CASSFGLAEGYNEQFF.

CDR3 loop: CASSVQGGEQYF. The CDR3 DNA reads as TGTGCCAGCAGCGTTCAGGGCGGCGAGCAGTACTTC. The chain carries TRBV11-2 and TRBJ2-7; maybe TRBD1 (5 bases). CDR3 length: 12 amino acids. The V and J ends lost 5 bases and 6 bases respectively, with 11 bases between them. Germline V gene sequence: CDR1 SGHAT, CDR2 FQNNGV.

The chain joins TRBV28 to TRBJ1-3, with D perhaps TRBD1 (6 bases). The CDR3 contains 17 residues. The V and J ends lost 10 bases and 0 bases respectively, with 22 bases between them. CDR1 and CDR2 (germline): MDHEN, SYDVKM. The CDR3 DNA is TGTGCCACCACCGAGGGGGGCGGGGGCCCCTCTGGAAACACCATATATTTT. It yields the protein CATTEGGGGPSGNTIYF.

The V and J genes are TRBV27 and TRBJ1-1, with D uncertain. The CDR3 totals 12 residues. The germline CDR1 and CDR2 sequences are MNHEY and SMNVEV (reference sequence). V was cut by 6 bases and J by 1 base, with 6 bases left in between. CDR3 coding DNA: TGTGCCAGCAGAAGGACGAACACTGAAGCTTTCTTT. Its protein is CASRRTNTEAFF.

The chain joins TRBV7-9 to TRBJ2-1; maybe TRBD1 (5 bases). V lost 2 bases, J lost 5 bases, and 16 bases lay in between. This CDR3 contains 16 residues. CDR1 and CDR2 from the germline V gene are SEHNR and FQNEAQ (reference sequence). CDR3 DNA sequence: TGTGCCAGCAGCTTACAAGGGCGCAGGGCAGACAATGAGCAGTTCTTC. Its translation: CASSLQGRRADNEQFF. Supplemented by reference TRBV7-9 and TRBJ2-1, the full variable domain reads DTGVSQNPRHKITKRGQNVTFRCDPISEHNRLYWYRQTLGQGPEFLTYFQNEAQLEKSRLLSDRFSAERPKGSFSTLEIQRTEQGDSAMYLCASSLQGRRADNEQFFGPGTRLTVL.

V is TRBV4-1 and J is TRBJ2-7; TRBD2 matches at 7 bases. CDR1 and CDR2 (germline): MGHRA, YSYEKL. CDR3 length equals 16 residues. Trimming removed 0 bases from V and 2 bases from J; junction bases left unmatched: 7. The CDR3 loop reads CASSQDPAGVAYEQYF. CDR3 nucleotides: TGCGCCAGCAGCCAAGATCCGGCGGGGGTCGCCTACGAGCAGTACTTC.

The rearrangement links TRBV19 to TRBJ2-3, with TRBD2 matching over 10 bases. Germline values: CDR1 LNHDA, CDR2 SQIVND (reference sequence). Losses at the gene ends were 6 bases for V and 7 bases for J; bases not matched to a gene: 7. The CDR3 extends over 14 amino acids. This CDR3 is CASRAGTSVNTQYF. CDR3 bases: TGTGCCAGTAGGGCCGGGACTAGCGTAAATACGCAGTATTTT. The full variable domain, with the rest looked up from reference TRBV19 and TRBJ2-3, is DGGITQSPKYLFRKEGQNVTLSCEQNLNHDAMYWYRQDPGQGLRLIYYSQIVNDFQKGDIAEGYSVSREKKESFPLTVTSAQKNPTAFYLCASRAGTSVNTQYFGPGTRLTVL.

The chain is built from TRBV2 and TRBJ2-1; no reliable D call. The germline gives CDR1 SNHLY, CDR2 FYNNEI. The CDR3 runs 11 residues. V lost 5 bases and J 6 bases, leaving 5 bases between the germline ends. The CDR3 reads CASSYSNEQFF. DNA for the CDR3: TGTGCCAGCAGTTACAGCAATGAGCAGTTCTTC.

The chain employs TRBV4-1 and TRBJ2-7; 11 bases are shared with TRBD1. The V segment lost 2 bases and the J segment 7 bases; nucleotides outside the gene matches: 7. CDR1 and CDR2 (germline): MGHRA, YSYEKL. This CDR3 has 15 amino acids. The CDR3 nucleotides are TGCGCCAGCAGCCAACCGGACAGGGGGCGGTGGGAGCAGTACTTC. The encoded protein is CASSQPDRGRWEQYF.

The chain is built from TRBV2 and TRBJ2-5; D unresolved. Germline lookup yields CDR1 SNHLY and CDR2 FYNNEI. V was cut by 5 bases and J by 7 bases, with 14 bases left in between. This CDR3 has 13 amino acids. The DNA for the CDR3 is TGTGCCAGCAGTTACGACAAGTGGGTGACCCAGTACTTC. This encodes CASSYDKWVTQYF. Based on the CDR3 plus reference TRBV2 and TRBJ2-5, the full variable domain is EPEVTQTPSHQVTQMGQEVILRCVPISNHLYFYWYRQILGQKVEFLVSFYNNEISEKSEIFDDQFSVERPDGSNFTLKIRSTKLEDSAMYFCASSYDKWVTQYFGPGTRLLVL.

This sequence joins TRBV6-6 and TRBJ2-1; D gene uncertain. The germline V gene encodes CDR1 MNHNY and CDR2 SVGAGI (reference sequence). V lost 2 bases, J lost 0 bases, and 5 bases lay in between. The CDR3 runs to 14 residues. The CDR3 protein is CASSYLSSYNEQFF. CDR3 nucleotides: TGTGCCAGCAGTTACCTAAGCTCCTACAATGAGCAGTTCTTC.

The chain couples TRBV19 to TRBJ2-5; D is possibly TRBD1 (5 bases). The CDR3 loop spans 12 amino acids. V lost 3 bases and J lost 4, with 6 bases in between. CDR1 LNHDA and CDR2 SQIVND come from the germline V gene (reference sequence). CDR3 amino acids: CASSMGRETQYF. In DNA form, the CDR3 reads TGTGCCAGTAGTATGGGGCGAGAGACCCAGTACTTC.

The V gene is TRBV5-8, the J gene TRBJ2-3; TRBD1 matches 9 bases. This CDR3 has 16 residues. J lost 2 bases, V lost 2 bases, and 6 bases had no gene match. The germline CDR1 and CDR2 sequences are SGHTS and YDEGEE. This chain's CDR3 is CASSFGDRDFTDTQYF. Written as DNA, the CDR3 is TGTGCCAGCAGCTTTGGGGACAGGGATTTCACAGATACGCAGTATTTT. The full variable domain, in which reference TRBV5-8 and TRBJ2-3 provide the parts outside the CDR3, is EAGVTQSPTHLIKTRGQQATLRCSPISGHTSVYWYQQALGLGLQFLLWYDEGEERNRGNFPPRFSGRQFPNYSSELNVNALELEDSALYLCASSFGDRDFTDTQYFGPGTRLTVL.

The gene calls are TRBV19 and TRBJ2-2; 11 nucleotides align to TRBD1. The CDR3 extends over 16 amino acids. Germline lookup yields CDR1 LNHDA and CDR2 SQIVND (reference sequence). J was trimmed by 5 bases and V by 4 bases; bases with no gene match: 6. The DNA of the CDR3 is TGTGCCAGTAGTAACCAGGACAGGGGGCGAACCGGGGAGCTGTTTTTT. This sequence encodes CASSNQDRGRTGELFF.